This T cell receptor beta chain was recorded in a study of shared clonotypes between healthy human individuals. The study's findings and limits: A handful of donors shared about 5% of their naive CD4 clonotypes. Sample collection involved blood only; tissue repertoires are likely different.

This clone has a single count. Its target is unknown. Caucasian adults living in Nashville, Tennessee, provided all samples. A CD45RA+ naive subset and a CD45RA-negative memory subset were split from CD4+ cells. TCRdb's copy holds only in-frame clones and misses some; the assay was immunoSEQ multiplex PCR. The table shows a few million clones, with over 85% occurring only once. The CDR3 consists of 12 residues. V was clipped by 8 bases and J by 4 bases, with 11 bases between them. Germline V lookup: CDR1 MNHNY, CDR2 SVGAGI (reference sequence). This TCR derives from a man younger than 35 in good health. The chain has TRBV6-6 and TRBJ1-2, with D perhaps TRBD1 (6 bases). Sample: naive CD4+ T cells sorted from blood. Subset denoted: CD45RA+ positively selected. The CDR3 region is CASGQQGYGYTF. The CDR3 coding sequence is TGTGCCAGCGGCCAACAGGGCTATGGCTACACCTTC.